Below are 11 T cell receptor beta chains sequenced from a single sample in a study of radiation and T cells in renal cell carcinoma. Time point here: baseline pretreatment blood. This sample's treatment: 15 Gy SBRT to primary tumor, nephrectomy 4 weeks later. Libraries were prepared by immunoSEQ multiplex PCR; TCRdb keeps only in-frame clonotypes and omits some of them. This table has 50,000 to 75,000 clones, around 72% appearing once. The starting material was blood, obtained from a patient whose treatment included radiotherapy and nephrectomy. These receptors all stem from a man between 60 and 75 years old with renal cell carcinoma.

J is TRBJ1-1 and V is TRBV27; no reliable D call. This CDR3 contains 13 residues. Trimming stripped 0 bases from V and 4 bases from J, with 6 bases between. The germline gives CDR1 MNHEY, CDR2 SMNVEV (reference sequence). The DNA of the CDR3 is TGTGCCAGCAGTTTATCCCGCTCCACTGAAGCTTTCTTT. Protein sequence: CASSLSRSTEAFF.

This chain connects TRBV4-3 to TRBJ2-7; 8 positions match TRBD1. The CDR3 runs 15 residues. J lost 2 bases, V lost 4 bases, and 7 bases had no gene match. Per the germline V gene, CDR1 is LGHNA and CDR2 is YSLEER. CDR3 amino acids: CASSLDLRGPYEQYF. CDR3 sequence (DNA): TGCGCCAGCAGCCTTGATCTCAGGGGGCCCTACGAGCAGTACTTC.

This sequence joins TRBV6-6 and TRBJ1-1, with 10 positions matching TRBD1. CDR3 length equals 15 residues. Germline V gene data show CDR1 as MNHNY and CDR2 as SVGAGI (reference sequence). Trimming cost V 3 bases and J 7 bases; bases outside gene matches: 8. The CDR3 here is CASSYVSGTGVEAFF. CDR3 sequence (DNA): TGTGCCAGCAGTTATGTTTCCGGGACAGGGGTTGAAGCTTTCTTT.

In its sample, this clone was seen a few times. The chain links TRBV7-9 to TRBJ1-1; possible D gene TRBD1, 6 bases. Trimming removed 1 base at V and 1 base at J, with 10 bases between. Germline V lookup: CDR1 SEHNR, CDR2 FQNEAQ (reference sequence). The CDR3 is 15 residues long. CDR3 coding DNA: TGTGCCAGCAGCTTAGGTCGGACAGCGAACACTGAAGCTTTCTTT. Its translation: CASSLGRTANTEAFF.

The J gene is TRBJ2-7, the V gene TRBV10-3, with D possibly matching TRBD1 (5 bases). Trimming pared 3 bases from V and 2 bases from J, leaving 14 bases between. This CDR3 contains 15 residues. The germline gives CDR1 ENHRY, CDR2 SYGVKD. The CDR3: CAISDFQGSPYEQYF. The DNA for the CDR3 is TGTGCCATCAGTGATTTCCAGGGAAGCCCCTACGAGCAGTACTTC.

This clone was observed once. The rearrangement uses TRBV29-1 and TRBJ2-5, with D uncertain. Germline loops: CDR1 SQVTM, CDR2 ANQGSEA. The CDR3 runs to 12 residues. V was cut by 5 bases and J by 5 bases, with 12 bases left in between. CDR3 protein: CSVLSGSETQYF. Written as DNA, the CDR3 is TGCAGCGTTCTGTCGGGTTCCGAGACCCAGTACTTC.

V usage is TRBV5-6 and J usage is TRBJ2-2; D possibly corresponds to TRBD2 (6 bases). Germline V gene sequence: CDR1 SGHDT, CDR2 YYEEEE. V lost 4 bases and J lost 3, with 10 bases in between. This CDR3 has 14 residues. DNA of the CDR3: TGTGCCAGCAGCCCGGGACTGCACACCGGGGAGCTGTTTTTT. Encoded protein: CASSPGLHTGELFF.

This clone was seen only once. The genes are TRBV19 and TRBJ2-5; TRBD2 agrees at 8 bases. V shed 6 bases and J 4 bases; nucleotides not matched to a gene: 13. Germline loops: CDR1 LNHDA, CDR2 SQIVND (reference sequence). The CDR3 runs 16 residues. The CDR3 DNA reads TGTGCCAGTAGGAATGTAGCGGGAAGTATTGGAGAGACCCAGTACTTC. Residues: CASRNVAGSIGETQYF. The full variable domain, completed using reference TRBV19 and TRBJ2-5, is DGGITQSPKYLFRKEGQNVTLSCEQNLNHDAMYWYRQDPGQGLRLIYYSQIVNDFQKGDIAEGYSVSREKKESFPLTVTSAQKNPTAFYLCASRNVAGSIGETQYFGPGTRLLVL.

J is TRBJ2-2 and V is TRBV6-5; D possibly uses TRBD1 or TRBD2 (5 bases each). V lost 2 bases and J 0 bases, leaving 10 bases between the germline ends. This CDR3 is built from 16 residues. Looked up from germline, CDR1 is MNHEY and CDR2 is SVGAGI. CDR3 region: CASSYEGPANTGELFF. The CDR3 DNA reads as TGTGCCAGCAGTTACGAGGGGCCCGCGAACACCGGGGAGCTGTTTTTT.

CDR3 amino acids: CASSWGPGDTGELFF. The CDR3 DNA is TGTGCCAGTAGTTGGGGGCCTGGGGACACCGGGGAGCTGTTTTTT. The chain uses TRBV19 and TRBJ2-2; D possibly corresponds to TRBD1 (6 bases). Germline values: CDR1 LNHDA, CDR2 SQIVND (reference sequence). Trimming removed 5 bases at V and 3 bases at J, with 13 bases between. The CDR3 is 15 amino acids.

This chain connects TRBV25-1 to TRBJ2-3, with 7 positions matching TRBD2. CDR1 and CDR2 from the germline V gene are MGHDK and SYGVNS. V lost 4 bases to trimming and J lost 2 bases; unmatched junction nucleotides: 6. The CDR3 is made up of 15 amino acids. The CDR3 protein is CASSAGRAPTDTQYF. The DNA for the CDR3 is TGTGCCAGCAGTGCTGGGAGGGCCCCCACAGATACGCAGTATTTT.